This T cell receptor (beta chain) was recorded in a study of regulatory T cells in long-lasting Graves disease. General study results and limits: Small numbers of samples may have cut accuracy.

CDR1 is MNHEY, CDR2 SMNVEV, per germline (reference sequence). The CDR3 sequence is 11 residues long. Trimming pared 8 bases from V and 9 bases from J, leaving 14 bases between. Building the TCR beta libraries relied on iRepertoire HTBI primers, and CDR3 regions underwent Arm-PCR. One entry per CDR3 protein, called by TCRdb with MiXCR from the multiplex PCR reads. Among a few hundred thousand distinct CDR3 sequences listed, 13% were seen once. The time point denotes: newly diagnosed GD, antithyroid drugs for less than 3 months. Isolated PBMC RNA provided the starting material for the TCR library. This clonotype turned up a few times. Its antigen is undetermined. A read error may be the cause here, since a much bigger clone is one base away. The same specimen was also included in a second study, on T cells in Graves' hyperthyroidism and ophthalmopathy. As that report states: No progression to ophthalmopathy during 18 months of follow-up defined stable disease. When the TCR CDR3 underwent first-round RT-PCR, the HTBI primer set was used. Prediction of ophthalmopathy progression came a median around 7.1 months pre-onset.

The sample consisted of peripheral blood mononuclear cells (PBMCs), taken at new diagnosis, from a patient treated with antithyroid drugs. The rearrangement uses TRBV27 and TRBJ2-7, with a possible D match to TRBD2 (5 bases). The receptor was derived from a man aged 25-40 years with Graves disease. The CDR3 DNA follows: TGTGCCAGCCGTCGGGGTCAAGGGCAGTACTTC. Translating it yields CASRRGQGQYF.